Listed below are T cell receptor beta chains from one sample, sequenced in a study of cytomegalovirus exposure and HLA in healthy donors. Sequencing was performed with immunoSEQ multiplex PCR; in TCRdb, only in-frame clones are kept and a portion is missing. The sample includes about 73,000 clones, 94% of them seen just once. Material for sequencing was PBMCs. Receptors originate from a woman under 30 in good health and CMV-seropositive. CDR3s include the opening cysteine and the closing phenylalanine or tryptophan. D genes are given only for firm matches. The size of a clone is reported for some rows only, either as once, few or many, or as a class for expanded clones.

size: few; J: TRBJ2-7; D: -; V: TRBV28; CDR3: CASTTTHQGTYEQYF; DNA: TGTGCCAGCACCACAACCCACCAGGGGACCTACGAGCAGTACTTC
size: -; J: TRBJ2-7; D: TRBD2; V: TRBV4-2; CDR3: CASSQGFSIRREGLGEQYF; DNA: TGTGCCAGCAGCCAAGGGTTCTCCATACGGCGGGAGGGGCTGGGCGAGCAGTACTTC
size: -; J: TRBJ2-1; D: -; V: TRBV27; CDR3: CASSFTGLEQFF; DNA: TGTGCCAGCAGTTTTACTGGACTGGAGCAGTTCTTC
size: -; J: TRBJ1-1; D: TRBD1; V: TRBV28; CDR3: CASSLAGGIVTEAFF; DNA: TGTGCCAGCAGTTTAGCAGGGGGCATCGTCACTGAAGCTTTCTTT
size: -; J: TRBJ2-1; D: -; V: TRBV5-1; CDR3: CASSRGGSGSYNEQFF; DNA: TGCGCCAGCAGCCGCGGTGGGAGTGGCTCCTACAATGAGCAGTTCTTC
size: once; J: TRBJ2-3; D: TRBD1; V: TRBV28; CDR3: CASSQGAEGTDTQYF; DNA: TGTGCCAGCTCGCAGGGGGCGGAAGGGACAGATACGCAGTATTTT
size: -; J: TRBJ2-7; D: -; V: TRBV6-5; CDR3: CASSYSRQALREQYF; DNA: TGTGCCAGCAGTTACTCGCGACAGGCACTACGGGAGCAGTACTTC
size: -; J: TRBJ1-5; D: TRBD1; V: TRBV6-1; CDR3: CASSWGQGQPQHF; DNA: TGTGCCAGCAGTTGGGGACAGGGTCAGCCCCAGCATTTT
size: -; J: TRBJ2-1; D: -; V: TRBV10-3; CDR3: CAISESTSSYNEQFF; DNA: TGTGCCATCAGTGAGTCGACTAGCTCCTACAATGAGCAGTTCTTC
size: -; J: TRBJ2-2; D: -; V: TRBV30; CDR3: CAWSVLVNGELFF; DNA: TGTGCCTGGAGTGTACTTGTGAACGGGGAGCTGTTTTTT
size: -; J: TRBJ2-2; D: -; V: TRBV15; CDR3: CATSRRTELFF; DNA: TGTGCCACCAGCCGACGGACAGAGCTGTTTTTT
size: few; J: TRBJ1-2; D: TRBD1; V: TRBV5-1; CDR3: CASSLGQGGYTF; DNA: TGCGCCAGCAGCCTAGGACAGGGTGGCTACACCTTC
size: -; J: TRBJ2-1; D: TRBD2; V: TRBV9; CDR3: CASSALAGDNNEQFF; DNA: TGTGCCAGCAGCGCTCTAGCGGGAGATAACAATGAGCAGTTCTTC
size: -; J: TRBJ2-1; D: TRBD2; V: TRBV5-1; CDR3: CASSSSGGYNEQFF; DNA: TGCGCCAGCAGCTCTAGCGGGGGGTACAATGAGCAGTTCTTC
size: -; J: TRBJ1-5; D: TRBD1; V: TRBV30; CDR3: CAWSADREQPQHF; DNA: TGTGCCTGGAGTGCAGACAGGGAGCAGCCCCAGCATTTT
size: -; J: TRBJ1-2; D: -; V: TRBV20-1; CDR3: CSASGMGGYTF; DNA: TGCAGTGCTTCGGGTATGGGTGGCTACACCTTC
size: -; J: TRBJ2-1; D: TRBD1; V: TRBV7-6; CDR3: CASSPRPSDRDYNEQFF; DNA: TGTGCCAGCAGCCCAAGGCCCTCGGACAGGGACTACAATGAGCAGTTCTTC
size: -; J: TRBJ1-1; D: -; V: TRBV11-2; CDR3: CASSWREFGTEAFF; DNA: TGTGCCAGCAGTTGGAGGGAGTTTGGCACTGAAGCTTTCTTT
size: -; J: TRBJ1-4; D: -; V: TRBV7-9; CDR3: CASSLNAREKLFF; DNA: TGTGCCAGCAGCTTAAATGCTAGAGAGAAACTGTTTTTT
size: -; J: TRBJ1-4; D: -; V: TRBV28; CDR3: CASSPRGSANEKLFF; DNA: TGTGCCAGCAGCCCAAGGGGGAGTGCTAATGAAAAACTGTTTTTT
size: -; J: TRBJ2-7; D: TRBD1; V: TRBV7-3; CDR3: CASGTGDEQYF; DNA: TGTGCCAGCGGGACAGGGGACGAGCAGTACTTC
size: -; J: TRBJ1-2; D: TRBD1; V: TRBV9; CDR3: CASSAQPGQGAIGYTF; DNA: TGTGCCAGCAGCGCCCAGCCGGGACAGGGGGCGATAGGCTACACCTTC
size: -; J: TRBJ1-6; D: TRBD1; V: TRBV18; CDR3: CASSLSMTGRDSPLHF; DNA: TGTGCCAGCTCACTATCCATGACAGGGCGAGATTCACCCCTCCACTTT